In its sample, the clone carrying this T cell receptor beta chain was seen a few times. Antigen specificity is unknown. This specimen comes from a study of cytomegalovirus exposure and HLA in healthy donors. Study at large: From 150 million to 200 million T cells, an earlier analysis saw 90 million to 130 million unique TCR beta sequences.

The CDR3 is made up of 14 amino acids. CDR1 and CDR2 from the germline V gene are SEHNR and FQNEAQ (reference sequence). With 11 bases clipped from V and 8 bases from J, the junction kept 13 bases outside the gene matches. Primers included in the PCR were 60 Vbeta and 13 Jbeta primers. Repertoires were generated with immunoSEQ multiplex PCR, while TCRdb's copy carries only in-frame clones and drops some. This sample carries 100,000 to 150,000 clones, more than 65% of them seen once, and the ten largest clones take 2.6%. It was healthy bone marrow donors who served as donors. Broader study findings: It was reported that the classifier diagnosed cytomegalovirus status with high specificity and sensitivity in both the original and validation cohorts. A later analysis linked a missense DCLRE1C variant to TCR beta V- and J-gene trimming.

V and J are TRBV7-9 and TRBJ2-1; 9 nucleotides match TRBD2. The receptor's source is a woman aged 55-75 years in good health and CMV-seropositive. The sample consisted of PBMCs. The chain's CDR3 is CAAGGDSVRHEQFF. The CDR3 DNA is TGTGCCGCGGGGGGGGACTCCGTCCGCCATGAGCAGTTCTTC.